This passage covers 27 T cell receptor beta chains from one sample sequenced in a study of shared clonotypes between healthy human individuals. Some clones are missing from TCRdb's copy, which holds only in-frame ones; the method was immunoSEQ multiplex PCR. The sample comprises approximately 2.5 million clones, over 85% of which are singletons, and around 0.37% rests with the top ten. Sequenced sample: naive CD4+ T cells from PBMCs. Specified subset: CD45RA+ positively selected. The receptors here all came from a man aged 18 to 30 in good health. Some clones in this sample may be carry-over from other donors' samples.

The chain is built from TRBV6-5 and TRBJ2-3; D gene unclear. This CDR3 is built from 13 residues. CDR1 is MNHEY and CDR2 is SVGAGI in the germline V gene. Trimming left V 8 bases short and J 6 bases short, with 15 bases between. The CDR3 region has the DNA TGTGCCAGCCGTCCAACTTTGGGGGATACGCAGTATTTT. Encoded protein: CASRPTLGDTQYF.

This clone was observed a few times. The gene calls are TRBV2 and TRBJ1-1; D uncertain. The CDR3 loop spans 13 amino acids. Germline assignment: CDR1 SNHLY and CDR2 FYNNEI. Trimming took 2 bases from V and 1 from J, leaving 5 bases between them. The CDR3, as DNA: TGTGCCAGCAGTGAAAACTCGAACACTGAAGCTTTCTTT. This gives the protein CASSENSNTEAFF.

J is TRBJ1-2 and V is TRBV6-6; TRBD1 is a possible D gene (6 bases). V was pared by 5 bases and J by 6 bases, with 19 bases between. Germline CDR1 reads MNHNY; CDR2 reads SVGAGI (reference sequence). The CDR3 runs 15 residues. In DNA, the CDR3 is TGTGCCAGCAGTGCGCCGGGACAACCCTCCGATGGCTACACCTTC. Protein product: CASSAPGQPSDGYTF.

This clone appeared once. V usage is TRBV20-1 and J usage is TRBJ2-1; tentative D call: TRBD2 (5 bases). CDR1 is DFQATT, CDR2 SNEGSKA, per germline (reference sequence). The CDR3 loop spans 11 amino acids. V was trimmed by 5 bases and J by 6 bases, leaving 8 bases between them. Here the CDR3 reads CSALARNEQFF. DNA for the CDR3: TGCAGTGCTCTAGCTCGCAATGAGCAGTTCTTC.

The chain recombines TRBV11-2 with TRBJ2-4, with 10 bases lining up with TRBD1. The CDR3 is made up of 16 amino acids. The V and J ends lost 5 bases and 0 bases, in that order; junction bases with no gene match: 4. The V gene's germline CDR1 is SGHAT and CDR2 FQNNGV. The CDR3 is CASSRGQGLAKNIQYF. In nucleotides, the CDR3 is TGTGCCAGCAGCCGGGGACAGGGGCTAGCCAAAAACATTCAGTACTTC.

This rearrangement joins TRBV2 to TRBJ2-7; the D gene is possibly TRBD1 (5 bases). V was trimmed by 8 bases and J by 0 bases, leaving 11 bases between them. The CDR3 extends over 13 amino acids. Germline V gene lookup returns CDR1 SNHLY and CDR2 FYNNEI. In nucleotides, the CDR3 is TGTGCCAGCCGACAGCCCAGCTCCTACGAGCAGTACTTC. It translates to CASRQPSSYEQYF.

The chain couples TRBV7-3 to TRBJ2-3; D is unclear. CDR1 SGHTA and CDR2 FQGTGA come from the germline V gene. The CDR3 contains 13 residues. Between the trimmed V and J ends, which lost 5 bases and 4 bases, there was a span of 10 bases. The CDR3 protein is CASSLSPSDTQYF. For the CDR3, the DNA is TGTGCCAGCAGCCTATCCCCTTCAGATACGCAGTATTTT. Together with reference TRBV7-3 and TRBJ2-3, the CDR3 gives the full variable domain: GAGVSQTPSNKVTEKGKYVELRCDPISGHTALYWYRQSLGQGPEFLIYFQGTGAADDSGLPNDRFFAVRPEGSVSTLKIQRTERGDSAVYLCASSLSPSDTQYFGPGTRLTVL.

The chain combines TRBV6-5 with TRBJ2-5; D not resolved. Deletions cut 6 bases from V and 1 base from J, with 9 bases between. From germline, CDR1 is MNHEY and CDR2 SVGAGI. CDR3 length: 13 residues. CDR3 in DNA: TGTGCCAGCAGACAGCTTTCCCAAGAGACCCAGTACTTC. Translated, it gives CASRQLSQETQYF.

The genes are TRBV5-1 and TRBJ1-2; D uncertain. The ends were cut back, 0 bases at V and 2 bases at J, with 11 bases in the middle. Germline V gene lookup returns CDR1 SGHRS and CDR2 YFSETQ. The CDR3 contains 15 residues. DNA of the CDR3: TGCGCCAGCAGCTTGGCCAGAAGCACCAACTATGGCTACACCTTC. The encoded protein is CASSLARSTNYGYTF.

This chain links TRBV6-1 with TRBJ1-5; tentatively, D is TRBD1 (6 bases). V lost 4 bases, J lost 3 bases, and 13 bases lay in between. Germline-derived CDR1 and CDR2 are MNHNS and SASEGT. The CDR3 loop spans 15 amino acids. CDR3 nucleotide sequence: TGTGCCAGCAGTGTGAAACAGGGTAACAATCAGCCCCAGCATTTT. Translated, it gives CASSVKQGNNQPQHF.

The chain links TRBV30 to TRBJ2-3, with 7 nucleotides matching TRBD2. The V gene end was trimmed by 0 bases and the J gene end by 1 base; junction bases not matched to a gene: 1. The length of the CDR3 is 14 residues. CDR1 GTSNPN and CDR2 SVGIG come from the germline V gene (reference sequence). The DNA for the CDR3 is TGTGCCTGGAGTGTACGGGGGGGCACAGATACGCAGTATTTT. This sequence encodes CAWSVRGGTDTQYF.

The rearrangement uses TRBV2 and TRBJ2-7; 11 nucleotides line up with TRBD2. Per germline, CDR1 SNHLY and CDR2 FYNNEI. V lost 3 bases to trimming and J lost 6 bases; unmatched junction nucleotides: 13. There are 17 residues in the CDR3. CDR3: CASSDGLAGGRGVEQYF. The CDR3 nucleotides read TGTGCCAGCAGTGATGGTCTAGCGGGGGGACGTGGGGTCGAGCAGTACTTC.

CDR3 DNA: TGTGCCAGCAAAGAACTAGCGGGAGGGGACTACAATGAGCAGTTCTTC. Translated, it gives CASKELAGGDYNEQFF. The rearrangement uses TRBV28 and TRBJ2-1; TRBD2 agrees at 13 bases. J was trimmed by 3 bases and V by 7 bases; bases with no gene match: 6. Germline assignment: CDR1 MDHEN and CDR2 SYDVKM. The CDR3 is 16 amino acids.

The V and J genes are TRBV7-9 and TRBJ1-5; tentative D call: TRBD1 (6 bases). Germline V gives CDR1 SEHNR, CDR2 FQNEAQ (reference sequence). V was shortened by 2 bases and J by 6 bases, with 17 bases between the two germline ends. The CDR3 consists of 16 residues. The CDR3 protein is CASSLNLGQGSQPQHF. The CDR3 DNA is TGTGCCAGCAGCTTAAACCTGGGCCAGGGGAGTCAGCCCCAGCATTTT.

The CDR3 nucleotides read TGTGCCAGCAGTGAAACAACCCTACTAACTAATGAAAAACTGTTTTTT. Translated: CASSETTLLTNEKLFF. The chain carries TRBV6-1 and TRBJ1-4; D gene ambiguous. V gave up 2 bases and J gave up 1 base, with 11 bases separating them. Germline CDR1 reads MNHNS; CDR2 reads SASEGT. The CDR3 totals 16 residues.

This sequence joins TRBV27 and TRBJ1-4; D call uncertain. Germline V gene data show CDR1 as MNHEY and CDR2 as SMNVEV (reference sequence). This CDR3 spans 15 amino acids. Trimming left V 2 bases short and J 7 bases short, with 14 bases between. The CDR3 DNA sequence: TGTGCCAGCAGTTTACGCCCGGGGATATCTGAAAAACTGTTTTTT. This sequence encodes CASSLRPGISEKLFF.

J is TRBJ2-2 and V is TRBV30; 8 bases line up with TRBD2. The germline V gene encodes CDR1 GTSNPN and CDR2 SVGIG (reference sequence). The CDR3 runs to 16 residues. J gave up 3 bases and V 3 bases, and 9 bases lay outside the gene matches. The CDR3: CAWSGPGGGDTGELFF. In DNA form, the CDR3 reads TGTGCCTGGAGCGGGCCCGGGGGGGGCGACACCGGGGAGCTGTTTTTT.

The J gene is TRBJ2-5, the V gene TRBV5-1; 8 nucleotides match TRBD1. Germline CDR1 SGHRS, CDR2 YFSETQ. The V segment lost 4 bases and the J segment 2 bases; nucleotides outside the gene matches: 7. This CDR3 spans 15 amino acids. The CDR3 loop reads CASSPTGDPQETQYF. The CDR3, as DNA: TGCGCCAGCAGCCCGACAGGGGACCCTCAAGAGACCCAGTACTTC.

The chain is built from TRBV2 and TRBJ2-4; D remains unclear. V dropped 3 bases and J dropped 6 bases, with 12 bases sitting between them. Germline V gene data show CDR1 as SNHLY and CDR2 as FYNNEI. CDR3 length: 14 residues. CDR3 region: CASSDALSRNIQYF. The DNA of the CDR3 is TGTGCCAGCAGTGATGCGCTCTCCAGAAACATTCAGTACTTC. Using reference TRBV2 and TRBJ2-4 for the parts outside the CDR3, the full variable domain is EPEVTQTPSHQVTQMGQEVILRCVPISNHLYFYWYRQILGQKVEFLVSFYNNEISEKSEIFDDQFSVERPDGSNFTLKIRSTKLEDSAMYFCASSDALSRNIQYFGAGTRLSVL.

A remark on this clone: Within the sample, other DNA sequences also encode this same CDR3. The CDR3 loop reads CASSLDPSSYNEQFF. The CDR3 DNA follows: TGTGCCAGCAGCTTAGACCCGAGCTCCTACAATGAGCAGTTCTTC. The chain recombines TRBV7-2 with TRBJ2-1; D gene ambiguous. The CDR3 is 15 amino acids. The germline V gene has CDR1 SGHTA and CDR2 FQGNSA. Trimming left V 1 base short and J 0 bases short, with 7 bases between.

As regards this clone: Just one base apart from a much larger clone, this may be a read error. Different DNA sequences within this sample yield the same CDR3. This rearrangement joins TRBV5-1 to TRBJ1-3; D is undetermined. Germline CDR1 and CDR2: SGHRS and YFSETQ. This CDR3 has 14 amino acids. Trimming pared 2 bases from V and 0 bases from J, leaving 6 bases between. CDR3 bases: TGCGCCAGCAGCTTCGGGAGCTCTGGAAACACCATATATTTT. Its translation: CASSFGSSGNTIYF.

This chain connects TRBV15 to TRBJ2-7, with no clear D. CDR3 length: 11 residues. The germline CDR1 and CDR2 sequences are LNHNV and YYDKDF (reference sequence). Trimming took off 4 bases at V and 3 bases at J, with 4 bases between the two ends. This CDR3 is CATSKGYEQYF. In nucleotides, the CDR3 is TGTGCCACCAGCAAGGGCTACGAGCAGTACTTC.

The chain carries TRBV6-1 and TRBJ2-7; D not resolved. The V gene lost 8 bases and the J gene lost 0 bases, with 17 bases spanning the gap. The CDR3 totals 15 residues. CDR1 is MNHNS and CDR2 is SASEGT in the germline V gene. In DNA, the CDR3 is TGTGCCAGCTCACTAAGCTACTTGAGCTCCTACGAGCAGTACTTC. The encoded protein is CASSLSYLSSYEQYF.

The gene calls are TRBV5-1 and TRBJ2-7; a possible D gene is TRBD2 (7 bases). CDR1 SGHRS and CDR2 YFSETQ come from the germline V gene. The length of the CDR3 is 13 residues. The CDR3 region has the DNA TGCGCTTTACTCAAGGGGGGGCGGTACGAGCAGTACTTC. It is translated as CALLKGGRYEQYF. The complete variable domain, with remaining parts taken from reference TRBV5-1 and TRBJ2-7, reads KAGVTQTPRYLIKTRGQQVTLSCSPISGHRSVSWYQQTPGQGLQFLFEYFSETQRNKGNFPGRFSGRQFSNSRSEMNVSTLELGDSALYLCALLKGGRYEQYFGPGTRLTVT.

The rearrangement links TRBV6-1 to TRBJ2-5, with 8 bases matching TRBD1. V shed 6 bases and J 5 bases; nucleotides not matched to a gene: 5. The CDR3 sequence is 13 residues long. Germline loops: CDR1 MNHNS, CDR2 SASEGT. As DNA, the CDR3 is TGTGCCAGCAGGGAGACAGGGGTTGAGACCCAGTACTTC. Its protein product is CASRETGVETQYF.

The chain is built from TRBV6-1 and TRBJ2-1; 8 bases line up with TRBD2. The CDR3 runs 15 residues. Germline loops: CDR1 MNHNS, CDR2 SASEGT. V shed 4 bases and J 8 bases; nucleotides not matched to a gene: 10. The CDR3: CASSVPSGSRDEQFF. The DNA for the CDR3 is TGTGCCAGCAGTGTGCCCAGCGGGAGTCGGGATGAGCAGTTCTTC.

The chain combines TRBV28 with TRBJ2-5, with D possibly being TRBD1 (6 bases). This CDR3 has 14 residues. Per germline, CDR1 MDHEN and CDR2 SYDVKM. V was clipped by 3 bases and J by 1 base, with 9 bases between them. This CDR3 reads CASSFRQVQETQYF. In DNA form, the CDR3 reads TGTGCCAGCAGTTTCCGACAGGTCCAAGAGACCCAGTACTTC.